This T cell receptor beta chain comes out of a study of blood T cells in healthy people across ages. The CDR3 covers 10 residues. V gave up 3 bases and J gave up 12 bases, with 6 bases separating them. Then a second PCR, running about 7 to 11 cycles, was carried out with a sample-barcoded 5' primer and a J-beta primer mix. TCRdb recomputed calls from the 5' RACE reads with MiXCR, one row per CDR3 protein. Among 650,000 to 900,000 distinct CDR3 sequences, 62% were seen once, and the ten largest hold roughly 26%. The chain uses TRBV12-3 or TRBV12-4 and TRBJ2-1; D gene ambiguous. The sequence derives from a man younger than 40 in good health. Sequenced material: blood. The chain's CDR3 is CASSFRRQFF. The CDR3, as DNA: TGTGCCAGCAGTTTTAGGAGGCAGTTCTTC.